A selection of T cell receptor beta chains follows, all from one sample in a study of cytomegalovirus exposure and HLA in healthy donors. Data came from immunoSEQ multiplex PCR; TCRdb stores just in-frame clones and leaves some out. The profile shows some 76,000 clones, over 90% of them singletons. Sequenced material: PBMCs. Receptor source: a young woman in good health and CMV-seronegative. Each CDR3 is given with its conserved first and last residue. The D gene is left open where the match is weak. Where a row states a size, it is once, few, many or the class of an expanded clone; other rows omit it.

d_gene,abundance,j_gene,v_gene,CDR3aa,CDR3nt
.,.,TRBJ1-1,TRBV20-1,CSAGQSTEAFF,TGCAGTGCCGGACAGTCCACTGAAGCTTTCTTT
TRBD1,.,TRBJ1-5,TRBV11-2,CASSLDRGRSQPQHF,TGTGCCAGCAGCTTAGACAGGGGGCGAAGTCAGCCCCAGCATTTT
.,.,TRBJ2-5,TRBV20-1,CSARVQETQYF,TGCAGTGCTAGAGTTCAGGAGACCCAGTACTTC
TRBD1,.,TRBJ2-3,TRBV19,CASARGSTDTQYF,TGTGCCAGCGCCAGGGGGAGCACAGATACGCAGTATTTT
.,once,TRBJ1-2,TRBV10-2,CASSEADNYGYTF,TGCGCCAGCAGTGAGGCAGATAACTATGGCTACACCTTC
.,.,TRBJ2-3,TRBV2,CASSEGTGTDTQYF,TGTGCCAGCAGTGAAGGTACAGGCACAGATACGCAGTATTTT
.,.,TRBJ2-7,TRBV2,CASSGNRDEQYF,TGTGCCAGCAGCGGTAACAGGGACGAGCAGTACTTC
TRBD1,.,TRBJ2-1,TRBV5-4,CASSPGSQGTYNEQFF,TGTGCCAGCAGCCCGGGTTCACAGGGGACCTACAATGAGCAGTTCTTC
TRBD1,.,TRBJ2-2,TRBV7-6,CASSWDREYTGELFF,TGTGCCAGCAGCTGGGACAGGGAATACACCGGGGAGCTGTTTTTT
.,.,TRBJ1-5,TRBV21-1,CASSRGAGGSQPQHF,TGTGCCAGCAGCCGCGGGGCCGGAGGATCGCAGCCCCAGCATTTT
.,.,TRBJ1-1,TRBV11-2,CASSLEGRLNTEAFF,TGTGCCAGCAGCTTAGAGGGCCGATTGAACACTGAAGCTTTCTTT
.,.,TRBJ2-3,TRBV29-1,CSGREPLGTQYF,TGCAGCGGAAGGGAGCCATTGGGAACGCAGTATTTT
TRBD2,.,TRBJ2-1,TRBV5-6,CASSLLAGGFEQFF,TGTGCCAGCAGCTTGCTAGCGGGAGGTTTTGAGCAGTTCTTC
TRBD2,.,TRBJ2-3,TRBV9,CASSVGSGGATDTQYF,TGTGCCAGCAGCGTAGGCAGCGGGGGGGCCACAGATACGCAGTATTTT
.,once,TRBJ1-6,TRBV7-9,CASSESNNYNSPLHF,TGTGCCAGCAGCGAGTCCAATAACTATAATTCACCCCTCCACTTT
.,.,TRBJ1-3,TRBV5-1,CASSLAPGQGLSGNTIYF,TGCGCCAGCAGCTTGGCCCCAGGGCAGGGGCTCTCTGGAAACACCATATATTTT
TRBD2,.,TRBJ2-7,TRBV19,CASSIDSTSFNYEQYF,TGTGCCAGTAGTATAGATTCGACTAGCTTCAACTACGAGCAGTACTTC
TRBD1,.,TRBJ2-7,TRBV9,CASSVGDSPSSYEQYF,TGTGCCAGCAGCGTAGGGGACAGTCCAAGCTCCTACGAGCAGTACTTC
TRBD1,.,TRBJ1-1,TRBV29-1,CSVGGQGKGDTEAFF,TGCAGCGTGGGGGGACAGGGAAAAGGGGACACTGAAGCTTTCTTT
.,.,TRBJ2-6,TRBV10-1,CASSGDRSSGANVLTF,TGCGCCAGCAGTGGAGACAGGAGCTCTGGGGCCAACGTCCTGACTTTC
TRBD2,.,TRBJ2-5,TRBV5-1,CASSLLRTSGGAQYF,TGCGCCAGCAGCTTGCTCCGGACTAGCGGGGGGGCCCAGTACTTC
TRBD1,.,TRBJ1-2,TRBV9,CASSVAGGDYGYTF,TGTGCCAGCAGCGTGGCAGGGGGAGACTATGGCTACACCTTC
TRBD2,.,TRBJ2-1,TRBV11-1,CASSLGLAGYNEQFF,TGTGCCAGCAGCTTAGGACTAGCGGGGTACAATGAGCAGTTCTTC
TRBD1,.,TRBJ2-1,TRBV7-9,CASSLARGQGRNEQFF,TGTGCCAGCAGCTTAGCGCGGGGACAGGGGCGTAATGAGCAGTTCTTC
TRBD2,.,TRBJ2-3,TRBV2,CADRTSGGADTQYF,TGTGCCGACAGGACTAGCGGGGGGGCAGATACGCAGTATTTT
.,.,TRBJ1-1,TRBV6-1,CASPGEVNTEAFF,TGTGCCAGCCCCGGGGAGGTGAACACTGAAGCTTTCTTT